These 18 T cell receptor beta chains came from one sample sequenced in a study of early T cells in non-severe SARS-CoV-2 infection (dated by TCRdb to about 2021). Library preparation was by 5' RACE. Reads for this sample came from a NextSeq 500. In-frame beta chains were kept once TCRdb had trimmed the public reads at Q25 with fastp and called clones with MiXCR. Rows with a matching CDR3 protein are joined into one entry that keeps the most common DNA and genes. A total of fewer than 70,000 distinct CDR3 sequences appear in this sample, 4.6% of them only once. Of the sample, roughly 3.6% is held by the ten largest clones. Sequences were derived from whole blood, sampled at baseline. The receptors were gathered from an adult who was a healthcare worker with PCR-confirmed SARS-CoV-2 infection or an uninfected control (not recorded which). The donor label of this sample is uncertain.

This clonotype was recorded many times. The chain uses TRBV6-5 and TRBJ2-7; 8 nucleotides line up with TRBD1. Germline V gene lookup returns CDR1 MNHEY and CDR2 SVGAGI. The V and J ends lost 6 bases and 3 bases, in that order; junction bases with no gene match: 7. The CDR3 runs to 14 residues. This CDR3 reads CASSTQGAIYEQYF. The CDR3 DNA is TGTGCCAGCAGCACCCAGGGGGCTATCTACGAGCAGTACTTC.

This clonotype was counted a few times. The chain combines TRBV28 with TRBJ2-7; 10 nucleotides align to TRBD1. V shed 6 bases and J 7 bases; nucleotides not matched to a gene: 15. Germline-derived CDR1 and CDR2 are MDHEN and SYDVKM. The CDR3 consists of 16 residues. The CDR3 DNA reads TGTGCCAGCAGGCTAAGGGACAGGGGTCGCCTGGAGGAGCAGTACTTC. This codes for CASRLRDRGRLEEQYF.

CDR3 sequence reads: CASSVVRGSEAFF. CDR3 nucleotide sequence: TGTGCCAGCAGCGTAGTGCGGGGTTCTGAAGCTTTCTTT. The chain uses TRBV9 and TRBJ1-1; D is unresolved. CDR1 SGDLS and CDR2 YYNGEE come from the germline V gene. Trimming pared 0 bases from V and 6 bases from J, leaving 9 bases between. The CDR3 is made up of 13 amino acids.

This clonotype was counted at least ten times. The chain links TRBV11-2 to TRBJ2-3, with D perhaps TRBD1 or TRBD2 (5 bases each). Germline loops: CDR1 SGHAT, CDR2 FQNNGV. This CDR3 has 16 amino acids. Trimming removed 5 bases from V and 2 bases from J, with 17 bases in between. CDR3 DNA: TGTGCCAGCAGCCCCGGGACCCAATATTACACAGATACGCAGTATTTT. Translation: CASSPGTQYYTDTQYF.

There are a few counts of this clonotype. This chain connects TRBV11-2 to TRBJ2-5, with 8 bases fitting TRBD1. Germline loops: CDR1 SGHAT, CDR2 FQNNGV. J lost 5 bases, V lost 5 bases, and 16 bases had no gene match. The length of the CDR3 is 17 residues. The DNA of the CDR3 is TGTGCCAGCAGCGCCCGTAGTCGGCAGGGGGCGTCGGAGACCCAGTACTTC. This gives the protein CASSARSRQGASETQYF.

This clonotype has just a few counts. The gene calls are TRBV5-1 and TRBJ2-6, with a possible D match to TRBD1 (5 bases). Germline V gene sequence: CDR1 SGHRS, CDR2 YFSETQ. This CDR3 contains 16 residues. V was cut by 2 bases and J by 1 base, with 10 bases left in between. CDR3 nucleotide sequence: TGCGCCAGCAGCTTCGGAAGGGGTTCTGGGGCCAACGTCCTGACTTTC. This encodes CASSFGRGSGANVLTF. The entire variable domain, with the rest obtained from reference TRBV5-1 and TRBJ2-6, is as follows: KAGVTQTPRYLIKTRGQQVTLSCSPISGHRSVSWYQQTPGQGLQFLFEYFSETQRNKGNFPGRFSGRQFSNSRSEMNVSTLELGDSALYLCASSFGRGSGANVLTFGAGSRLTVL.

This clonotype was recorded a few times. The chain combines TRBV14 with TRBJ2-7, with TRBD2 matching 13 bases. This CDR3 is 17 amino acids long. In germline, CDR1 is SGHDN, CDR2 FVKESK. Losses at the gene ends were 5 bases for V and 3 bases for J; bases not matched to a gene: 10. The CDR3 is CASSEGTSGGVLYEQYF. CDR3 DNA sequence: TGTGCCAGCAGCGAAGGTACTAGCGGGGGGGTACTCTACGAGCAGTACTTC.

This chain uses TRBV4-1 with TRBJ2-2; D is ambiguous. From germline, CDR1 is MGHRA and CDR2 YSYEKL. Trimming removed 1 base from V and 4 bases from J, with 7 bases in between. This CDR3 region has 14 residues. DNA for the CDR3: TGCGCCAGCAGCCAAGGAATGGCCACCGGGGAGCTGTTTTTT. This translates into CASSQGMATGELFF.

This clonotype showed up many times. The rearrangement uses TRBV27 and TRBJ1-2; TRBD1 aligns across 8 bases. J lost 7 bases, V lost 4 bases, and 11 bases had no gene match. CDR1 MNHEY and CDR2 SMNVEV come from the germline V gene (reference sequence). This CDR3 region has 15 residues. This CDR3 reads CASSWDRTDIPGYTF. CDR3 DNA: TGTGCCAGCAGTTGGGACAGGACAGACATTCCTGGCTACACCTTC.

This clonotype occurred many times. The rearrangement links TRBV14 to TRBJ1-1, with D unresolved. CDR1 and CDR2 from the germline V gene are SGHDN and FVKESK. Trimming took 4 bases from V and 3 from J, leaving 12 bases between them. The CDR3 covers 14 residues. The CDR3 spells CASSRNLPDTEAFF. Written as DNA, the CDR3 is TGTGCCAGCAGCCGGAACTTACCAGACACTGAAGCTTTCTTT.

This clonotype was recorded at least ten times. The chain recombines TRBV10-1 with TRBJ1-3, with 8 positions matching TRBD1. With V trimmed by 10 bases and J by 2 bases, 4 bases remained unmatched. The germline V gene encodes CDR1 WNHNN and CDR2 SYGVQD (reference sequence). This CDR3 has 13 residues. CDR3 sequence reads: CATSTGAGNTIYF. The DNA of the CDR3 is TGCGCCACTTCGACAGGGGCTGGAAACACCATATATTTT.

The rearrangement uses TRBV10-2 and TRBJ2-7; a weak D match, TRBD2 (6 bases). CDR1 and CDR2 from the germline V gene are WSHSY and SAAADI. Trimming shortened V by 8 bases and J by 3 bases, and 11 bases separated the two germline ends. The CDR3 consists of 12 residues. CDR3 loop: CASGGPNYEQYF. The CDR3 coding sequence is TGCGCCAGCGGAGGGCCTAACTACGAGCAGTACTTC.

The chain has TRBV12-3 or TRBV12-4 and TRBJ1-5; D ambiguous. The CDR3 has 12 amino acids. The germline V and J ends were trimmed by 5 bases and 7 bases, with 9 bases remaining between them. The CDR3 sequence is CASSHAAQPQHF. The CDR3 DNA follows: TGTGCCAGCAGTCACGCCGCCCAGCCCCAGCATTTT.

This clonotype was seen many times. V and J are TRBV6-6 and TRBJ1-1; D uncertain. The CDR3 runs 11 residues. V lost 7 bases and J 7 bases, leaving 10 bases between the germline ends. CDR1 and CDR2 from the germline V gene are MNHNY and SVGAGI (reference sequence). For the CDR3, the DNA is TGTGCCAGCACTCCCGATCATGAAGCTTTCTTT. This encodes CASTPDHEAFF.

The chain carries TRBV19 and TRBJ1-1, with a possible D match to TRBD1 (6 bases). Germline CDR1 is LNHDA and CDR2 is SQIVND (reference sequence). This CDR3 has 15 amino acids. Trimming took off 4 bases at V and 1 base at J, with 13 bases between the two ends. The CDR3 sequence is CASSTGQTPNTEAFF. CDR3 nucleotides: TGTGCCAGTAGTACCGGACAGACGCCGAACACTGAAGCTTTCTTT.

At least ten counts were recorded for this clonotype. The CDR3, as DNA: TGTGCCAGCAGCCCCGAGCCAGTATCCTACGAGCAGTACTTC. Protein sequence: CASSPEPVSYEQYF. This chain uses TRBV7-6 with TRBJ2-7; D is undetermined. Germline V gene lookup returns CDR1 SGHVS and CDR2 FNYEAQ. V was pared by 5 bases and J by 1 base, with 12 bases between. This CDR3 spans 14 amino acids.

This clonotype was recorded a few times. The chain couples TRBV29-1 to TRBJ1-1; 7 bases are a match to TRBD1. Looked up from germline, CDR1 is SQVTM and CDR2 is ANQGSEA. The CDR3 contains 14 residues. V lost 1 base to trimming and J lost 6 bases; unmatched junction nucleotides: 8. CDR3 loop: CSVEGETGYPEAFF. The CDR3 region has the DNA TGCAGCGTTGAAGGGGAGACAGGGTACCCTGAAGCTTTCTTT.

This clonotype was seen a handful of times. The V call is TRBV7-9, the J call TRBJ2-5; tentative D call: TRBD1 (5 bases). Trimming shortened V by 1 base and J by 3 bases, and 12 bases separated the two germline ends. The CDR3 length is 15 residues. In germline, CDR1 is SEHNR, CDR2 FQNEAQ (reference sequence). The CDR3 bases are TGTGCCAGCAGCTTAGATGGGGCTACAGAAGAGACCCAGTACTTC. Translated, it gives CASSLDGATEETQYF.